This TCR beta chain comes out of a study of graft-versus-host responses after intestinal transplantation. Study in general: Every one of the recipients received anti-thymocyte globulin induction and afterwards took tacrolimus and steroids for about 3 years. Study-wide results and caveats: Early post-transplant HvG declines were associated with peak circulating GvH clone levels. There were GvH clones found in recipient marrow, and some of them appeared first in ileum or blood. Elevated graft-versus-host to host-versus-graft clonal ratios in allografts were recorded for patients with graft-donor T cell macrochimerism.

Germline V gene data show CDR1 as LGHNA and CDR2 as YNFKEQ. Trimming removed 4 bases from V and 2 bases from J, with 8 bases in between. This CDR3 is 14 amino acids long. Clones were read by immunoSEQ multiplex PCR, and TCRdb kept only the in-frame ones, dropping some. The sample shows roughly 40,000 clones, 90% to 95% of them seen only once. For this clone: No antigen is known for it.

This receptor was obtained from a human patient who received an intestinal transplant, so some T cells may come from the graft donor. The chain couples TRBV4-2 to TRBJ2-2, with a possible D match to TRBD2 (5 bases). Sequenced material: PBMCs, taken 700 to 850 days after intestinal transplantation. CDR3 protein: CASSPGLNTGELFF. For the CDR3, the DNA is TGTGCCAGCAGCCCCGGACTCAACACCGGGGAGCTGTTTTTT.